These 2 T cell receptor beta chains were all obtained from the same sample, sequenced in a study of cytomegalovirus exposure and HLA in healthy donors. PCR primers comprised 60 Vbeta and 13 Jbeta primers. Sequencing was performed with immunoSEQ multiplex PCR; in TCRdb, only in-frame clones are kept and a portion is missing. Among some 200,000 clones listed, approximately 79% were seen once. Sequencing was done on a sample of PBMCs. All receptors come from a man between 18 and 35 years old in good health and CMV-seronegative.

This rearrangement joins TRBV7-2 to TRBJ2-6; possible D gene TRBD1, 6 bases. CDR1 SGHTA and CDR2 FQGNSA come from the germline V gene. The CDR3 runs 15 residues. V lost 6 bases, J lost 2 bases, and 11 bases lay in between. CDR3 in DNA: TGTGCCAGCAGGCCTACAGGGACTGGGGCCAACGTCCTGACTTTC. Translated, it gives CASRPTGTGANVLTF.

The V call is TRBV7-2, the J call TRBJ1-1; D not resolved. Germline values: CDR1 SGHTA, CDR2 FQGNSA. There are 14 residues in the CDR3. V was pared by 3 bases and J by 4 bases, with 12 bases between. CDR3 amino acids: CASSLIGDGTEAFF. The CDR3 region has the DNA TGTGCCAGCAGCTTGATCGGGGATGGCACTGAAGCTTTCTTT.